A selection of T cell receptor beta chains follows, all from one sample in a study of cytomegalovirus exposure and HLA in healthy donors. Repertoires were generated with immunoSEQ multiplex PCR, while TCRdb's copy carries only in-frame clones and drops some. Its table records about 200,000 clones. The sequenced material came from PBMCs. Source of these receptors: a boy aged 5 to 17 in good health and CMV-seronegative. CDR3s include the opening cysteine and the closing phenylalanine or tryptophan. A D gene is named only where the DNA matches it firmly.

TRBJ2-5,NA,TRBV11-2,CASRRGGGQETQYF,TGTGCCAGCAGAAGGGGGGGCGGGCAAGAGACCCAGTACTTC
TRBJ2-7,TRBD1,TRBV5-6,CASSLLPGQGYEQYF,TGTGCCAGCAGCCTTCTCCCGGGACAGGGGTACGAGCAGTACTTC
TRBJ1-3,NA,TRBV13,CASTLSVSGNTIYF,TGTGCCAGCACCCTTTCCGTCTCTGGAAACACCATATATTTT
TRBJ1-2,NA,TRBV29-1,CSVDRGVYGYTF,TGCAGCGTTGACAGGGGAGTTTACGGCTACACCTTC
TRBJ1-1,TRBD1,TRBV28,CASSSRQGAMNTEAFF,TGTGCCAGCAGTTCCCGACAGGGGGCTATGAACACTGAAGCTTTCTTT
TRBJ1-2,TRBD1,TRBV2,CASRGHGDSANFYSYTF,TGTGCCAGCAGGGGACACGGGGACAGCGCGAATTTCTATAGCTACACCTTC
TRBJ2-5,TRBD1,TRBV6-5,CASSRTGREETQYF,TGTGCCAGCAGCCGGACAGGGCGGGAAGAGACCCAGTACTTC
TRBJ2-1,NA,TRBV7-9,CASREIAQEQFF,TGTGCCAGCAGGGAAATAGCCCAAGAGCAGTTCTTC
TRBJ2-3,NA,TRBV18,CASSPPRRAGTDTQYF,TGTGCCAGCTCACCACCGAGGAGAGCCGGCACAGATACGCAGTATTTT
TRBJ1-1,TRBD1,TRBV7-8,CASSRRTGGNTEAFF,TGTGCCAGCAGCAGACGGACAGGGGGGAACACTGAAGCTTTCTTT
TRBJ2-4,TRBD1,TRBV19,CASSTGQEPLAKNIQYF,TGTGCCAGTAGTACGGGACAGGAACCCTTAGCCAAAAACATTCAGTACTTC
TRBJ1-6,TRBD1,TRBV11-2,CASSPRVAPTGGNNSPLHF,TGTGCCAGCAGCCCACGGGTGGCGCCGACAGGGGGTAATAATTCACCCCTCCACTTT
TRBJ2-1,TRBD2,TRBV4-1,CASSPLAGVYNEQFF,TGCGCCAGCAGCCCTTTAGCGGGGGTCTACAATGAGCAGTTCTTC
TRBJ1-2,TRBD1,TRBV18,CASSPRTGVYGYTF,TGTGCCAGCTCACCACGGACAGGGGTATATGGCTACACCTTC
TRBJ1-1,NA,TRBV2,CASTWDYTEAFF,TGTGCCAGCACATGGGACTACACTGAAGCTTTCTTT
TRBJ1-5,TRBD1,TRBV6-5,CASSYSGQGGQPQHF,TGTGCCAGCAGTTACTCGGGACAGGGGGGTCAGCCCCAGCATTTT